These T cell receptor beta chains were read from a single sample in a study of CD8+CD57+ T cells in acquired aplastic anemia. TCRdb reanalysed the reads using MiXCR and keeps one entry per CDR3 protein. The sample includes about 210,000 distinct CDR3 sequences, around 60% of them seen just once. The sequencing input was sorted CD4+, CD8+, or CD8+CD57+ T cells (not recorded which) from PBMCs. These receptors were collected from a human donor in good health. The CDR3 runs from the conserved cysteine through the conserved F or W. Fields, in order: D gene, V gene, CDR3 length, clone size, J gene, CDR3 DNA, CDR3 protein. The D gene is left open where the match is weak. Not all rows give a size; the values are once, few, many and, for expanded clones, a class.

d_gene: -
v_gene: TRBV10-3
len: 10
abundance: -
j_gene: TRBJ2-7
CDR3nt: TGTGCCATCGGGGGCTACGAGCAGTACTTC
CDR3aa: CAIGGYEQYF

d_gene: -
v_gene: TRBV5-8
len: 14
abundance: many
j_gene: TRBJ1-2
CDR3nt: TGTGCCAGCAGCTCTTACATCGTGAGCTATGGCTACACCTTC
CDR3aa: CASSSYIVSYGYTF

d_gene: -
v_gene: TRBV9
len: 13
abundance: -
j_gene: TRBJ2-1
CDR3nt: TGTGCCAGCAGCGCCTATAGCGGAAATGAGCAGTTCTTC
CDR3aa: CASSAYSGNEQFF

d_gene: TRBD2
v_gene: TRBV20-1
len: 18
abundance: many
j_gene: TRBJ2-5
CDR3nt: TGCAGTGCTAGAGTCCCGGGACTAGCCGACCACCCCCAAGAGACCCAGTACTTC
CDR3aa: CSARVPGLADHPQETQYF

d_gene: TRBD2
v_gene: TRBV7-8
len: 16
abundance: -
j_gene: TRBJ2-3
CDR3nt: TGTGCCAGCAACTTAGGCGCGGGGGGACCCACAGATACGCAGTATTTT
CDR3aa: CASNLGAGGPTDTQYF

d_gene: -
v_gene: TRBV20-1
len: 13
abundance: few
j_gene: TRBJ1-2
CDR3nt: TGCAGTGCTAGAGATGAGGCAGGGATAGGCTACACCTTC
CDR3aa: CSARDEAGIGYTF

d_gene: -
v_gene: TRBV7-9
len: 15
abundance: -
j_gene: TRBJ1-1
CDR3nt: TGTGCCAGCAGCTTACAAGCCGGAATGAACACTGAAGCTTTCTTT
CDR3aa: CASSLQAGMNTEAFF

d_gene: -
v_gene: TRBV24-1
len: 13
abundance: few
j_gene: TRBJ1-5
CDR3nt: TGTGCCACCTCGCGGGGCACAGGCCGGGCCCAGCATTTT
CDR3aa: CATSRGTGRAQHF

d_gene: TRBD1
v_gene: TRBV20-1
len: 15
abundance: -
j_gene: TRBJ2-5
CDR3nt: TGCAGTGCTAGTAAAGGGACAGGGACACAAGAGACCCAGTACTTC
CDR3aa: CSASKGTGTQETQYF

d_gene: TRBD1
v_gene: TRBV19
len: 15
abundance: -
j_gene: TRBJ1-1
CDR3nt: TGTGCCAGTAGTATATTAGGGACAGGGGCGACTGAAGCTTTCTTT
CDR3aa: CASSILGTGATEAFF

d_gene: -
v_gene: TRBV12-3/TRBV12-4
len: 16
abundance: -
j_gene: TRBJ1-2
CDR3nt: TGTGCCAGCAGTCCCTCGGCGGAGGGGGTACGGTTGGGCTACACCTTC
CDR3aa: CASSPSAEGVRLGYTF

d_gene: -
v_gene: TRBV20-1
len: 14
abundance: -
j_gene: TRBJ1-2
CDR3nt: TGCAGTGCTCCAAAACGACAGAGCAGCTATGGCTACACCTTC
CDR3aa: CSAPKRQSSYGYTF

d_gene: TRBD1
v_gene: TRBV7-8
len: 13
abundance: -
j_gene: TRBJ2-7
CDR3nt: TGTGCCAGCAGCCGGCCGGACAGGGACGAGCAGTACTTC
CDR3aa: CASSRPDRDEQYF

d_gene: -
v_gene: TRBV10-3
len: 12
abundance: -
j_gene: TRBJ1-4
CDR3nt: TGTGCCATCAGTGAGGGAGAAGAAAAACTGTTTTTT
CDR3aa: CAISEGEEKLFF

d_gene: -
v_gene: TRBV7-8
len: 15
abundance: -
j_gene: TRBJ1-1
CDR3nt: TGTGCCAGCAGCTTATTGGATGCGTTTAACACTGAAGCTTTCTTT
CDR3aa: CASSLLDAFNTEAFF

d_gene: -
v_gene: TRBV19
len: 12
abundance: few
j_gene: TRBJ1-1
CDR3nt: TGTGCCAGTACAAGAACAGGGACTGAAGCTTTCTTT
CDR3aa: CASTRTGTEAFF

d_gene: TRBD2
v_gene: TRBV6-5
len: 15
abundance: -
j_gene: TRBJ2-1
CDR3nt: TGTGCCGGCCTAGCCTCTAGCGGGGGGGACAATGAGCAGTTCTTC
CDR3aa: CAGLASSGGDNEQFF

d_gene: -
v_gene: TRBV6-2/TRBV6-3
len: 14
abundance: many
j_gene: TRBJ1-2
CDR3nt: TGTGCCAGCAGTCCGCCTGAAGTTTACTATGGCTACACCTTC
CDR3aa: CASSPPEVYYGYTF

d_gene: TRBD2
v_gene: TRBV7-4
len: 14
abundance: -
j_gene: TRBJ2-7
CDR3nt: TGTGCCAGCAGCGTAGGCGGGGGGGCCTCCGAGCAGTACTTC
CDR3aa: CASSVGGGASEQYF

d_gene: TRBD1
v_gene: TRBV20-1
len: 14
abundance: -
j_gene: TRBJ1-6
CDR3nt: TGCAGTGCTTCGCCAGACAGGGTAGATTCACCCCTCCACTTT
CDR3aa: CSASPDRVDSPLHF

d_gene: -
v_gene: TRBV2
len: 14
abundance: -
j_gene: TRBJ1-1
CDR3nt: TGTGCCAGCAGTGTGGAGGGGCGGCGAGCTGAAGCTTTCTTT
CDR3aa: CASSVEGRRAEAFF

d_gene: -
v_gene: TRBV29-1
len: 13
abundance: -
j_gene: TRBJ2-2
CDR3nt: TGCAGCTATTTCCAGGGATTGGCCGGGGAGCTGTTTTTT
CDR3aa: CSYFQGLAGELFF

d_gene: -
v_gene: TRBV4-1
len: 13
abundance: -
j_gene: TRBJ1-2
CDR3nt: TGCGCCAGCAGTCCCGCTAGGCAGTATGGCTACACCTTC
CDR3aa: CASSPARQYGYTF

d_gene: TRBD1
v_gene: TRBV19
len: 16
abundance: -
j_gene: TRBJ2-5
CDR3nt: TGTGCCAGTAGTCCGGCGGACAGGGGGGGTCAAGAGACCCAGTACTTC
CDR3aa: CASSPADRGGQETQYF

d_gene: -
v_gene: TRBV29-1
len: 12
abundance: -
j_gene: TRBJ1-1
CDR3nt: TGCAGCGCAAGAATCCAGGTGACTGAAGCTTTCTTT
CDR3aa: CSARIQVTEAFF

d_gene: TRBD2
v_gene: TRBV6-1
len: 16
abundance: -
j_gene: TRBJ2-5
CDR3nt: TGTGCCAGCAGTGTTCTAGCGGGAATTAATAAAGAGACCCAGTACTTC
CDR3aa: CASSVLAGINKETQYF

d_gene: -
v_gene: TRBV25-1
len: 14
abundance: -
j_gene: TRBJ1-1
CDR3nt: TGTGCCAGCAGTGTACTTCATCCTGGGGCTGAAGCTTTCTTT
CDR3aa: CASSVLHPGAEAFF

d_gene: -
v_gene: TRBV2
len: 14
abundance: once
j_gene: TRBJ1-1
CDR3nt: TGTGCCAGCAGTGATCCCGCGGGGAGCACTGAAGCTTTCTTT
CDR3aa: CASSDPAGSTEAFF

d_gene: TRBD2
v_gene: TRBV6-2/TRBV6-3
len: 13
abundance: few
j_gene: TRBJ2-1
CDR3nt: TGTGCCAGCAGCCCGGGACTAGGGGGTGAGCAGTTCTTC
CDR3aa: CASSPGLGGEQFF

d_gene: -
v_gene: TRBV2
len: 14
abundance: few
j_gene: TRBJ1-5
CDR3nt: TGTGCCAGCAGTTCGGGGAGTCGAAAACAGCCCCAGCATTTT
CDR3aa: CASSSGSRKQPQHF

d_gene: -
v_gene: TRBV19
len: 12
abundance: -
j_gene: TRBJ1-2
CDR3nt: TGTGCTAGTAGTAGGTACACGTCTGGCTACACCTTC
CDR3aa: CASSRYTSGYTF